Detailed here is one T cell receptor (beta chain). These data belong to a study of blood T cell repertoires in COVID-19. About the research overall: From the United States, Italy and Spain came samples of acute and convalescent COVID-19. PBMCs, B-cell-depleted T cells, or T cells provided the cDNA or gDNA that made up the material.

Per the original methods: Nucleated cell counts were estimated from reference gene primer amplification. Generated by immunoSEQ multiplex PCR, the TCRdb table keeps only in-frame clones and is missing some. The V and J calls and clone size come from that table; D and trimming were worked out from the DNA. The sample lists about 36,000 clones; just under 85% were seen once. This CDR3 has 11 residues. Germline lookup yields CDR1 SGHTA and CDR2 FQGNSA. Trimming took off 5 bases at V and 3 bases at J, with 5 bases between the two ends. The sequence was obtained from a human donor in a cohort sampled during active COVID-19. Material: peripheral blood. The J gene is TRBJ2-7, the V gene TRBV7-2, with D uncertain. The CDR3 sequence is CASSTIYEQYF. Written as DNA, the CDR3 is TGTGCCAGCAGCACAATCTACGAGCAGTACTTC.